The 30 T cell receptor beta chains below come from one sample, sequenced in a study of blood T cells in healthy people across ages. Primed by a sample-barcoded 5' primer and a J-beta primer mix, a second PCR proceeded for about 6 to 12 cycles. One entry per CDR3 protein results from TCRdb running MiXCR on the 5' RACE reads. The table lists about a million distinct CDR3 sequences, approximately 49% of them singletons, with around 15% in the top ten. The source material was blood. These receptors were taken from a man aged 25 to 45 in good health.

The chain carries TRBV29-1 and TRBJ1-4; D is ambiguous. Germline V gene sequence: CDR1 SQVTM, CDR2 ANQGSEA. The CDR3 spans 12 residues. The germline V and J ends were trimmed by 6 bases and 7 bases, with 12 bases remaining between them. The CDR3 DNA reads as TGCAGCGTAATGGGGTTTGGTGAAAAACTGTTTTTT. Translating it yields CSVMGFGEKLFF.

This clonotype was seen only once. The chain is built from TRBV24-1 and TRBJ2-5, with a weak D call TRBD2 (5 bases). The length of the CDR3 is 13 residues. Germline V CDR1 and CDR2: KGHDR, SFDVKD. The ends were cut back, 2 bases at V and 5 bases at J, with 8 bases in the middle. CDR3 nucleotides: TGTGCCACCAGTGATTCCACGGGGGAGACCCAGTACTTC. The encoded protein is CATSDSTGETQYF.

CDR3 DNA sequence: TGTGCCAGCAGCTTAGCTAGCGGGCTCTCCTACGAGCAGTACTTC. Its translation: CASSLASGLSYEQYF. This rearrangement joins TRBV7-2 to TRBJ2-4, with 7 bases fitting TRBD2. The J call may be mistaken, given a closer DNA end match to TRBJ2-7. The germline V gene encodes CDR1 SGHTA and CDR2 FQGNSA. The CDR3 length is 15 residues.

V and J are TRBV20-1 and TRBJ1-1; TRBD1 is a possible D gene (6 bases). Germline V gene sequence: CDR1 DFQATT, CDR2 SNEGSKA (reference sequence). V was cut by 5 bases and J by 1 base, with 11 bases left in between. This CDR3 region has 13 residues. CDR3 sequence (DNA): TGCAGTGCTCCACAGGGTTGGAACACTGAAGCTTTCTTT. It translates to CSAPQGWNTEAFF.

This clonotype occurred a few times. This sequence joins TRBV10-3 and TRBJ2-7; no reliable D call. The CDR3 is made up of 11 amino acids. The germline V gene encodes CDR1 ENHRY and CDR2 SYGVKD. V lost 6 bases to trimming and J lost 5 bases, with 8 bases between them. The DNA of the CDR3 is TGTGCCATCAGCGTTGGGGACGAGCAGTACTTC. Translated, it gives CAISVGDEQYF.

The rearrangement uses TRBV10-3 and TRBJ1-6; unclear D gene. With 10 bases removed from V and 6 bases from J, the gap between germline ends came to 16 bases. This CDR3 has 14 residues. Germline CDR1 reads ENHRY; CDR2 reads SYGVKD. The CDR3 nucleotides are TGTGCCACCTCCTCGGAGGGATCTAATTCACCCCTCCACTTT. This codes for CATSSEGSNSPLHF.

This clonotype was counted a few times. V and J are TRBV4-2 and TRBJ2-2; 7 bases line up with TRBD2. Germline V CDR1 and CDR2: LGHNA, YNFKEQ. The CDR3 is 15 residues long. The junction had 4 bases not matched to a gene; V was cut back by 1 base and J by 5 bases. CDR3 nucleotide sequence: TGTGCCAGCAGCCAAGGCCTAGCGGAGACCGGGGAGCTGTTTTTT. Translating it yields CASSQGLAETGELFF.

This clonotype appeared a few times. The chain recombines TRBV4-2 with TRBJ2-5; D call uncertain. Germline V gives CDR1 LGHNA, CDR2 YNFKEQ. Trimming removed 3 bases at V and 2 bases at J, with 13 bases between. The CDR3 spans 15 residues. The chain's CDR3 is CASSQGPGRQETQYF. CDR3 DNA: TGTGCCAGCAGCCAGGGTCCCGGACGGCAAGAGACCCAGTACTTC.

V and J are TRBV20-1 and TRBJ2-1; D remains ambiguous. CDR3 length: 13 residues. Germline CDR1 DFQATT, CDR2 SNEGSKA (reference sequence). V lost 6 bases and J 3 bases, leaving 12 bases between the germline ends. The CDR3 DNA follows: TGCAGTGCCCTCCGGGTCCTCTACAATGAGCAGTTCTTC. It translates to CSALRVLYNEQFF.

The chain couples TRBV29-1 to TRBJ2-3; 8 bases fit TRBD2. This CDR3 comprises 14 residues. V gave up 3 bases and J gave up 5 bases; unmatched junction bases: 7. Looked up from germline, CDR1 is SQVTM and CDR2 is ANQGSEA. CDR3 in amino acids: CSVEEPAGGDTQYF. In DNA form, the CDR3 reads TGCAGCGTTGAGGAACCTGCGGGGGGAGATACGCAGTATTTT.

The rearrangement links TRBV6-1 to TRBJ2-7, with 11 positions matching TRBD2. The CDR3 is 15 amino acids. Trimming at V came to 3 bases and at J to 2 bases, leaving 3 bases not matched to a gene. The V gene's germline CDR1 is MNHNS and CDR2 SASEGT. The CDR3 DNA is TGTGCCAGCAGTGAGGGACTAGCGGACACCTACGAGCAGTACTTC. This sequence encodes CASSEGLADTYEQYF.

This clonotype was detected a few times. V gene TRBV5-1 combines with J gene TRBJ1-1, with D possibly being TRBD1 (5 bases). V was clipped by 4 bases and J by 3 bases, with 13 bases between them. The germline V gene has CDR1 SGHRS and CDR2 YFSETQ. The CDR3 consists of 14 residues. This CDR3 is CASSTGEDYTEAFF. CDR3 bases: TGCGCCAGCAGCACGGGGGAGGACTACACTGAAGCTTTCTTT.

Regarding this clonotype: With a much larger clone just one base away, this may be a read error. This chain uses TRBV5-5 with TRBJ2-1, with 8 bases fitting TRBD2. The DNA end lines up better with TRBJ2-7; the J call may be wrong. The CDR3 covers 15 residues. Germline CDR1 reads SGHKS; CDR2 reads YYEKEE (reference sequence). CDR3: CASSYEPGGYNEQYF. The CDR3 coding sequence is TGTGCCAGCAGCTATGAACCGGGGGGGTACAATGAGCAGTACTTC.

Many counts were recorded for this clonotype. The rearrangement joins TRBV5-1 to TRBJ2-1; D not resolved. The length of the CDR3 is 15 residues. Trimming stripped 0 bases from V and 5 bases from J, with 12 bases between. Per the germline V gene, CDR1 is SGHRS and CDR2 is YFSETQ. The DNA of the CDR3 is TGCGCCAGCAGCTTGGCGGACCTAACGAACAATGAGCAGTTCTTC. It specifies CASSLADLTNNEQFF.

This clonotype has just one count. The rearrangement uses TRBV29-1 and TRBJ1-5; D not certain. From germline, CDR1 is SQVTM and CDR2 ANQGSEA. Trimming took off 4 bases at V and 5 bases at J, with 21 bases between the two ends. The CDR3 consists of 16 residues. CDR3 DNA sequence: TGCAGCGTTGGAGGGTTCCCGGGCTTGACCGATCAGCCCCAGCATTTT. It specifies CSVGGFPGLTDQPQHF.

The CDR3 region is CATSRIMGNEQFF. The DNA of the CDR3 is TGTGCCACCAGCAGAATAATGGGGAATGAGCAGTTCTTC. The gene calls are TRBV15 and TRBJ2-1; D remains unclear. Germline-derived CDR1 and CDR2 are LNHNV and YYDKDF (reference sequence). The CDR3 has 13 residues. V shed 2 bases and J shed 7 bases, with 9 bases lying between them. The variable domain in full, completed from reference TRBV15 and TRBJ2-1, reads DAMVIQNPRYQVTQFGKPVTLSCSQTLNHNVMYWYQQKSSQAPKLLFHYYDKDFNNEADTPDNFQSRRPNTSFCFLDIRSPGLGDTAMYLCATSRIMGNEQFFGPGTRLTVL.

Comments on this clonotype: The junction departs from germline at one end; a sequencing error may be responsible. V gene TRBV7-7 combines with J gene TRBJ2-1; 7 bases are shared with TRBD1. The CDR3 contains 13 residues. Germline CDR1 and CDR2: SSHAT and FNYEAQ (reference sequence). CDR3 bases: TGTGCTAGCAGCTCCGACAGGGCACGTCAGCAGTTCTTC. Amino acids: CASSSDRARQQFF.

Notes on this clonotype: An end of the junction does not agree with germline; a read error may underlie this. This chain uses TRBV5-1 with TRBJ1-1, with 7 bases fitting TRBD1. CDR1 and CDR2 (germline): SGHRS, YFSETQ. The CDR3 runs 13 residues. The CDR3 DNA reads TGCGCCAGCAGCCTAGGGGGCAACACTAAAGCTTTCTTT. It yields the protein CASSLGGNTKAFF.

Of note for this clonotype: The junction shows a germline mismatch at one end, possibly a read error. CDR3 region: CVSSPGKGEQYF. CDR3 DNA sequence: TGTGTCAGCTCACCTGGAAAGGGCGAGCAGTACTTC. The chain recombines TRBV18 with TRBJ2-7, with unresolved D. The CDR3 consists of 12 residues. Per germline, CDR1 KGHSH and CDR2 LQKENI.

CDR3 nucleotides: TGTGCCAGCAGCTTAAGTTACAGGACCGGGGTGGGGACCCAGTACTTC. This encodes CASSLSYRTGVGTQYF. The chain uses TRBV7-2 and TRBJ2-5; D is possibly TRBD1 or TRBD2 (5 bases each). This CDR3 contains 16 residues. The V and J ends lost 2 bases and 7 bases respectively, with 20 bases between them. Germline loops: CDR1 SGHTA, CDR2 FQGNSA. Drawing the rest from reference TRBV7-2 and TRBJ2-5, the complete variable domain is GAGVSQSPSNKVTEKGKDVELRCDPISGHTALYWYRQSLGQGLEFLIYFQGNSAPDKSGLPSDRFSAERTGGSVSTLTIQRTQQEDSAVYLCASSLSYRTGVGTQYFGPGTRLLVL.

This clonotype was detected once. V and J are TRBV12-3 or TRBV12-4 and TRBJ1-4; 7 bases match TRBD1. V shed 6 bases, J shed 0 bases, and the junction held 7 bases outside the gene matches. The CDR3 length is 16 residues. The CDR3 loop reads CASSPGTVTTNEKLFF. Here the CDR3 DNA reads TGTGCCAGCAGCCCCGGGACAGTTACAACTAATGAAAAACTGTTTTTT.

This chain connects TRBV29-1 to TRBJ2-1; perhaps D is TRBD1 or TRBD2 (6 bases each). Germline-derived CDR1 and CDR2 are SQVTM and ANQGSEA. The V end lost 6 bases, the J end lost 3 bases, and 18 bases lay between the germline ends. This CDR3 spans 15 amino acids. In DNA, the CDR3 is TGCAGCGTCGGTACCGGAGGGGGGAACTACAATGAGCAGTTCTTC. Translating it yields CSVGTGGGNYNEQFF.

This clonotype has ten or more counts. The CDR3 protein is CAIMGGGTDTQYF. DNA for the CDR3: TGTGCCATCATGGGGGGGGGCACAGATACGCAGTATTTT. V gene TRBV10-3 combines with J gene TRBJ2-3, with 7 bases that match TRBD2. The CDR3 runs 13 residues. Per germline, CDR1 ENHRY and CDR2 SYGVKD. V gave up 7 bases and J gave up 1 base; unmatched junction bases: 2.

This sequence joins TRBV12-3 or TRBV12-4 and TRBJ2-7; no clear D. CDR3 length: 12 amino acids. Trimming left V 5 bases short and J 10 bases short, with 15 bases between. The CDR3 nucleotides are TGTGCCAGCAGTCCTCCCTCGCGTCGACAGTACTTC. Translation: CASSPPSRRQYF.

V usage is TRBV10-3 and J usage is TRBJ1-4; no firm D call. The germline V gene encodes CDR1 ENHRY and CDR2 SYGVKD. The V gene lost 3 bases and the J gene lost 3 bases, with 8 bases spanning the gap. The CDR3 sequence is 14 residues long. DNA of the CDR3: TGTGCCATCAGTGACCGGCAGGCTAATGAAAAACTGTTTTTT. Translated, it gives CAISDRQANEKLFF.

This chain links TRBV11-2 with TRBJ2-1; 8 nucleotides match TRBD2. J lost 8 bases, V lost 6 bases, and 6 bases had no gene match. CDR3 length: 13 amino acids. The germline V gene has CDR1 SGHAT and CDR2 FQNNGV. The CDR3 DNA reads TGTGCCAGCAGGTCGGGACTAGTAGATGAGCAGTTCTTC. Its protein product is CASRSGLVDEQFF.

V and J are TRBV6-5 and TRBJ1-5; 8 bases fit TRBD1. Germline V gene lookup returns CDR1 MNHEY and CDR2 SVGAGI. The junction had 6 bases not matched to a gene; V was cut back by 5 bases and J by 6 bases. CDR3 size: 14 residues. The CDR3 spells CASSRQGAGQPQHF. As DNA, the CDR3 is TGTGCCAGCAGTCGCCAGGGGGCCGGTCAGCCCCAGCATTTT.

The V and J genes are TRBV6-2 or TRBV6-3 and TRBJ2-6; possibly TRBD2 for D (5 bases). Trimming removed 7 bases from V and 2 bases from J, with 12 bases in between. This CDR3 spans 15 amino acids. Looked up from germline, CDR1 is MNHEY and CDR2 is SVGEGT. DNA for the CDR3: TGTGCCAGCAAAGTCTACGGGGCTGGGGCCAACGTCCTGACTTTC. This encodes CASKVYGAGANVLTF.

The chain employs TRBV7-2 and TRBJ2-3; perhaps TRBD2 as D (6 bases). Germline-derived CDR1 and CDR2 are SGHTA and FQGNSA. Trimming took 5 bases from V and 0 from J, leaving 12 bases between them. This CDR3 is 15 amino acids long. The chain's CDR3 is CASSPDGLSTDTQYF. The CDR3 bases are TGTGCCAGCAGCCCAGACGGACTAAGCACAGATACGCAGTATTTT.

V gene TRBV10-3 combines with J gene TRBJ2-1; 15 nucleotides agree with TRBD2. Trimming removed 0 bases from V and 0 bases from J; junction bases left unmatched: 6. CDR3 size: 20 residues. Germline V gene data show CDR1 as ENHRY and CDR2 as SYGVKD. The CDR3 sequence: CAISESGLAGGYNSYNEQFF. For the CDR3, the DNA is TGTGCCATCAGTGAGTCGGGACTAGCGGGGGGCTACAACTCCTACAATGAGCAGTTCTTC.